The sequence of this T cell receptor beta chain was determined in a study of blood T cell repertoires in COVID-19. Background on the study: Acute and convalescent COVID-19 specimens originated in the United States, Italy and Spain. From T cells, B-cell-depleted T cells, or PBMCs came the material, which was cDNA or gDNA.

In the original analysis: Reference gene primer amplification yielded estimated nucleated cell counts. Repertoires were generated with immunoSEQ multiplex PCR, while TCRdb's copy carries only in-frame clones and drops some. V, J and clone size were drawn from that table, and D and trimming were deduced from the DNA. This table has around 210,000 clones, around 82% appearing once. The CDR3 extends over 12 amino acids. V was clipped by 7 bases and J by 5 bases; unmatched bases: 3. Germline CDR1 is SQVTM and CDR2 is ANQGSEA. The sequencing sample was made of peripheral blood. The sequence was obtained from a woman aged 70-85 years with acute or convalescent COVID-19. The rearrangement links TRBV29-1 to TRBJ1-4; the match to TRBD1 covers 8 bases. CDR3 sequence: CSGRTGNEKLFF. The DNA of the CDR3 is TGCAGCGGCCGGACAGGGAATGAAAAACTGTTTTTT.